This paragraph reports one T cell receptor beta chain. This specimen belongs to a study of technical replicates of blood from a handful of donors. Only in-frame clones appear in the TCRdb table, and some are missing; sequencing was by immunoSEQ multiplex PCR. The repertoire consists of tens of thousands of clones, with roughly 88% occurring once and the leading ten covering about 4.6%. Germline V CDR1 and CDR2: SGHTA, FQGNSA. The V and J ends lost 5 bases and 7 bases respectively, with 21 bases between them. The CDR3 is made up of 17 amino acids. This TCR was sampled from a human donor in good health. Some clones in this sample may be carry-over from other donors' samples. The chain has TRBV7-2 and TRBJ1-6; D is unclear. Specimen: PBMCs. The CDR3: CASSGGPGRYLNSPLHF. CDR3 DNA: TGTGCCAGCAGCGGAGGACCTGGTCGCTATTTGAATTCACCCCTCCACTTT.